The present T cell receptor (beta chain) was sequenced within a study of shared clonotypes between healthy human individuals. Original processing notes: From ImmunoSEQ came sequences covering only the junction and carrying no quality scores, so filtering differed. TCRdb keeps only in-frame clones here, not all; method: immunoSEQ multiplex PCR. The V and J calls and clone size come from that table; D and trimming were worked out from the DNA. The table records over a million clones, 95% to 99% of them present only once. As concerns this clone: Its antigen remains unidentified. This sample includes further DNA sequences coding for the same CDR3.

Study-level findings and limits: Researchers sampled blood only, noting tissue repertoires likely differ. Deeper or shallower sequencing was expected to change how clonotypes are shared among donors.

Germline values: CDR1 SGHNT, CDR2 YENEEA. The CDR3 runs to 13 residues. V lost 0 bases and J lost 3, with 6 bases in between. Sequenced material: naive CD4+ T cells sorted from blood. Specified subset: CD45RA+ positively selected. The rearrangement uses TRBV11-3 and TRBJ2-7; D gene unclear. This TCR derives from a man aged 30 to 39 in good health. CDR3 amino acids: CASSLDADYEQYF. The CDR3 bases are TGTGCCAGCAGCTTAGACGCCGACTACGAGCAGTACTTC.